This T cell receptor (beta chain) was identified during a study of cytomegalovirus exposure and HLA in healthy donors. Researchers ran the PCR with 60 Vbeta and 13 Jbeta primers. The repertoire was sequenced with immunoSEQ multiplex PCR; TCRdb's copy has only in-frame clones and lacks some. The sample holds about 240,000 clones, around 81% seen once. The sequence came from an older woman in good health and CMV-seropositive. Input material: PBMCs.

This CDR3 is CASNPGGTRGEQFF. The CDR3 DNA follows: TGCGCCAGCAACCCGGGAGGGACCAGGGGTGAGCAGTTCTTC. The rearrangement uses TRBV10-1 and TRBJ2-1; 8 nucleotides match TRBD2. CDR3 length: 14 residues. Germline V lookup: CDR1 WNHNN, CDR2 SYGVQD (reference sequence). The V segment lost 7 bases and the J segment 9 bases; nucleotides outside the gene matches: 11.